These 5 T cell receptor beta chains were sequenced from one sample in a study of early T cells in non-severe SARS-CoV-2 infection. From the 5' RACE reads, TCRdb called clonotypes with MiXCR, one entry per CDR3 protein. The sample contains tens of thousands of distinct CDR3 sequences, more than 9% of which appear only once. Sample: whole blood. Every receptor here comes from an adult who was a healthcare worker with PCR-confirmed SARS-CoV-2 infection or an uninfected control (not recorded which).

The chain uses TRBV6-1 and TRBJ2-1; tentatively, D is TRBD2 (6 bases). V gave up 6 bases and J gave up 0 bases, with 12 bases separating them. Germline V gives CDR1 MNHNS, CDR2 SASEGT. The CDR3 length is 15 residues. The CDR3 is CASRDMGGSYNEQFF. The CDR3 region has the DNA TGTGCCAGCAGGGACATGGGGGGCTCCTACAATGAGCAGTTCTTC.

The chain combines TRBV29-1 with TRBJ2-1; a weak D match, TRBD2 (6 bases). V lost 4 bases, J lost 2 bases, and 9 bases lay in between. Germline V CDR1 and CDR2: SQVTM, ANQGSEA. The CDR3 loop spans 13 amino acids. The CDR3 DNA follows: TGCAGCGTTGGGTCGGGGGCCTACAATGAGCAGTTCTTC. This translates into CSVGSGAYNEQFF.

CDR3 DNA: TGCAGTGCTAGCCACTTGACAGGGAGAGATCAGCCCCAGCATTTT. As protein: CSASHLTGRDQPQHF. The V and J genes are TRBV20-1 and TRBJ1-5; 7 bases are a match to TRBD1. Germline CDR1 DFQATT, CDR2 SNEGSKA (reference sequence). The CDR3 length is 15 residues. V was clipped by 3 bases and J by 5 bases; unmatched bases: 10.

This clonotype was detected many times. The chain uses TRBV9 and TRBJ2-5, with 15 bases aligning to TRBD2. The length of the CDR3 is 18 residues. Germline V gene data show CDR1 as SGDLS and CDR2 as YYNGEE. V lost 3 bases to trimming and J lost 2 bases; unmatched junction nucleotides: 8. The CDR3 nucleotides are TGTGCCAGCAGCGAGGGGGGACTAGCGGGAGGATTGCAAGAGACCCAGTACTTC. This codes for CASSEGGLAGGLQETQYF.

The rearrangement uses TRBV11-2 and TRBJ1-4, with TRBD1 as a possible D gene (5 bases). Trimming pared 2 bases from V and 2 bases from J, leaving 9 bases between. CDR3 length: 15 amino acids. Germline CDR1 reads SGHAT; CDR2 reads FQNNGV. CDR3 amino acids: CASSLIRGTNEKLFF. Here the CDR3 DNA reads TGTGCCAGCAGCTTAATTAGGGGCACTAATGAAAAACTGTTTTTT.